This T cell receptor beta chain was observed in a study of blood T cell repertoires in COVID-19. Study details: Italy, Spain and the United States were the sources of the convalescent and acute COVID-19 samples.

The V and J ends lost 0 bases and 0 bases respectively, with 14 bases between them. Germline assignment: CDR1 KGHSH and CDR2 LQKENI. The CDR3 extends over 17 amino acids. Data came from immunoSEQ multiplex PCR; TCRdb stores just in-frame clones and leaves some out. The sample contains 220,000 or so clones, about 86% of which appear only once. The TCR originated in a woman aged 60-75 years with acute or convalescent COVID-19. Specimen: peripheral blood. V usage is TRBV18 and J usage is TRBJ1-1; D gene ambiguous. The DNA of the CDR3 is TGTGCCAGCTCACCACCATGGTCCGGTCTACTGAACACTGAAGCTTTCTTT. This codes for CASSPPWSGLLNTEAFF.